These 4 T cell receptor beta chains originate from one sample sequenced in a study of OX40 agonist ivuxolimab in advanced cancers. Libraries were constructed by the immunoSEQ multiplex PCR assay. TCRdb limited this immuneACCESS table to in-frame rearrangements with V and J called. A share of clones is missing; checked studies link under half to unresolved V genes, and the rest is unexplained. This sample is represented by tens of thousands of clones; 86% of them were singletons. The top ten clonotypes cover 2.4% of the sample. Here the sequenced sample was CD4+ or CD8+ T cells sorted from blood, taken in a trial of the OX40 agonist ivuxolimab. The receptors were sampled from an adult with an advanced solid tumor such as melanoma, head and neck, liver or kidney cancer.

This clone was counted a single time. The V gene is TRBV7-9, the J gene TRBJ2-6, with a weak D call TRBD2 (7 bases). V lost 5 bases and J 0 bases, leaving 17 bases between the germline ends. Germline loops: CDR1 SEHNR, CDR2 FQNEAQ (reference sequence). This CDR3 region has 18 residues. The CDR3 region has the DNA TGTGCCAGCAGCCCCGGATGGGGGGGCGTCTCTGGGGCCAACGTCCTGACTTTC. Protein sequence: CASSPGWGGVSGANVLTF.

V usage is TRBV7-3 and J usage is TRBJ2-5; D may be TRBD2 (6 bases). The CDR3 is made up of 13 amino acids. Germline CDR1 is SGHTA and CDR2 is FQGTGA. Deletions cut 4 bases from V and 9 bases from J, with 15 bases between. The CDR3 DNA reads as TGTGCCAGCAGCTCGGACGTTTCGGGGGCCCAGTACTTC. Translating it yields CASSSDVSGAQYF.

V and J are TRBV15 and TRBJ1-2, with D perhaps TRBD1 (5 bases). The CDR3 contains 15 residues. Germline CDR1 reads LNHNV; CDR2 reads YYDKDF (reference sequence). V lost 3 bases and J 6 bases, leaving 17 bases between the germline ends. CDR3 loop: CATSSGAGWGDGYTF. CDR3 DNA: TGTGCCACCAGCAGTGGCGCGGGTTGGGGGGATGGCTACACCTTC.

This rearrangement joins TRBV30 to TRBJ1-6, with D possibly matching TRBD1 (5 bases). The germline V gene encodes CDR1 GTSNPN and CDR2 SVGIG (reference sequence). CDR3 size: 15 residues. V shed 2 bases and J shed 6 bases, with 14 bases lying between them. Here the CDR3 reads CAWSTRAAFNSPLHF. The CDR3 bases are TGTGCCTGGAGTACCAGGGCAGCCTTTAATTCACCCCTCCACTTT.